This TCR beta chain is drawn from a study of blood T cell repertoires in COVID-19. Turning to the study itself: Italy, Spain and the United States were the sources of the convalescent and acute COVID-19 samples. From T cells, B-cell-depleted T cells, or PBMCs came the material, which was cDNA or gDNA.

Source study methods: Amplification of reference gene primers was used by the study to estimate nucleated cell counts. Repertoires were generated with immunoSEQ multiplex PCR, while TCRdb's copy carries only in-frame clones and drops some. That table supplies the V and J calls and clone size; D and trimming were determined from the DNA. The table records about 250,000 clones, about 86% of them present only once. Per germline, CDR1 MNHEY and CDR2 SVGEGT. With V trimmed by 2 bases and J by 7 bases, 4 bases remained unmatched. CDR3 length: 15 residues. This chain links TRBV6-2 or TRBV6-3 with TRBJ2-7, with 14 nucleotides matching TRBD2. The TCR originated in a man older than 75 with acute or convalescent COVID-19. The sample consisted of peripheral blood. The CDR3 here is CASSYQGLAGEEQYF. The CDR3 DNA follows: TGTGCCAGCAGTTACCAGGGACTAGCGGGAGAGGAGCAGTACTTC.